These 5 T cell receptor beta chains share one sample of origin, sequenced in a study of Tregs in tolerant kidney transplant recipients. Mixed chimerism was transient after nonmyeloablative marrow transplants from related graft donors. The data were produced by immunoSEQ multiplex PCR, yet TCRdb's version contains in-frame clones alone and is incomplete. The data include some 29,000 clones; the top ten clones carry roughly 2%. Sequencing used CD4+ T cells from blood (PBMCs), obtained 24 months after the transplant. Receptors originate from a human patient who received a combined kidney and bone marrow transplant. Some T cells may trace back to the graft donor.

To note about this clone: The read terminates 3 residues before the CDR3 end, so the remaining end is supplied by the germline J gene. The genes are TRBV19 and TRBJ2-1, with TRBD2 matching over 13 bases. The J segment lost 3 bases and the V segment lost 6 bases, leaving 11 bases of the junction unmatched. The germline V gene encodes CDR1 LNHDA and CDR2 SQIVND (reference sequence). The CDR3 extends over 18 amino acids. CDR3 protein: CASSRGLAGTRGYNEQFF. The DNA read from the CDR3 is TGTGCCAGTAGCCGGGGACTAGCGGGGACCAGGGGCTACAATGAG.

Note on this clone: The read falls 3 residues short of the CDR3 end, and the missing part is taken from the germline J gene. The chain combines TRBV28 with TRBJ2-1; 9 bases are a match to TRBD2. The junction had 10 bases not matched to a gene; V was cut back by 5 bases and J by 2 bases. Germline V lookup: CDR1 MDHEN, CDR2 SYDVKM. There are 17 residues in the CDR3. Here the CDR3 reads CASSDPLLAGTYNEQFF. The DNA read from the CDR3 is TGTGCCAGCAGTGACCCTCTTCTAGCGGGAACCTACAATGAG. Based on the CDR3 plus reference TRBV28 and TRBJ2-1, the full variable domain is DVKVTQSSRYLVKRTGEKVFLECVQDMDHENMFWYRQDPGLGLRLIYFSYDVKMKEKGDIPEGYSVSREKKERFSLILESASTNQTSMYLCASSDPLLAGTYNEQFFGPGTRLTVL.

Notes on this clone: With the read ending 3 residues before the CDR3 end, the germline J gene is used to fill in that end. The chain links TRBV18 to TRBJ2-2; a possible D gene is TRBD2 (6 bases). V shed 2 bases and J shed 0 bases, with 7 bases lying between them. Per germline, CDR1 KGHSH and CDR2 LQKENI. The CDR3 has 15 residues. The sequenced CDR3 bases are TGTGCCAGCTCACCAGGACTAACGAACACCGGGGAG. The encoded protein is CASSPGLTNTGE. The whole CDR3 sequence reads CASSPGLTNTGELFF.

Here the CDR3 reads CASSDSRRGRANEQFF. The CDR3 DNA, read in part, is TGTGCCAGCAGTGACTCCCGAAGGGGGAGGGCCAATGAG. The chain is built from TRBV6-4 and TRBJ2-1; tentatively, D is TRBD2 (7 bases). The CDR3 end lies 3 residues beyond the end of the read and is filled in from the germline J gene. CDR1 is MRHNA, CDR2 SNTAGT, per germline. This CDR3 has 16 amino acids. The V end lost 0 bases, the J end lost 6 bases, and 15 bases lay between the germline ends.

Concerning this clone: The read gets to within 3 residues of the CDR3 end, and the germline J gene fills in the rest. The genes are TRBV18 and TRBJ2-1; 8 bases are shared with TRBD2. The CDR3 contains 19 residues. Trimming removed 3 bases from V and 6 bases from J; junction bases left unmatched: 19. Germline V CDR1 and CDR2: KGHSH, LQKENI. CDR3 protein: CASSPSSGRTGGGGNEQFF. CDR3 bases read: TGTGCCAGCTCACCCTCCAGCGGGAGAACCGGTGGGGGGGGCAATGAG.